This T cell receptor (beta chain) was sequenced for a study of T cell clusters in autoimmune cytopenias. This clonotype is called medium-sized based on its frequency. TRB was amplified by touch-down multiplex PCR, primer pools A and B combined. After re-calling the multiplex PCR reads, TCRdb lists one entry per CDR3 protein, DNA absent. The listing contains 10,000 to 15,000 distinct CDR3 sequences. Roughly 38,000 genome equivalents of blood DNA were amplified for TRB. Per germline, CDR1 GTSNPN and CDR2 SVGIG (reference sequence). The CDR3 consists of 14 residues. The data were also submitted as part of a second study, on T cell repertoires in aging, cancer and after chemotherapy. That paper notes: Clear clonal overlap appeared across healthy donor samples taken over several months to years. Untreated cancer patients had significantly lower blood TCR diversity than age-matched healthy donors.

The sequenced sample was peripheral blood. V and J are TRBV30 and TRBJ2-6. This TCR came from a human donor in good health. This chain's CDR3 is CAWSPDSGANVLTF.